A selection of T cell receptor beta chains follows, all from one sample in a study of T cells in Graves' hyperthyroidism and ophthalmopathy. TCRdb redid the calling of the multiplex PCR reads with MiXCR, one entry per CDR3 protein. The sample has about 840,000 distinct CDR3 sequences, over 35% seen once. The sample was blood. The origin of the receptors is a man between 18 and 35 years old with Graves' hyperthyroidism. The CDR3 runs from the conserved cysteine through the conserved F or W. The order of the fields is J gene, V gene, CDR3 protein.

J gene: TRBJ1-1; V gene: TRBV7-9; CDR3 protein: CASSLVGQGLGTEAFF
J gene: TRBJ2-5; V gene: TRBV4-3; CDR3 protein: CASSQGSGYQETQYF
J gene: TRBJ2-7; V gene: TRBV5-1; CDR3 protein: CASSGEGDGDEQYF
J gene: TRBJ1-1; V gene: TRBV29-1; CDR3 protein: CSSEGMNTEAFF
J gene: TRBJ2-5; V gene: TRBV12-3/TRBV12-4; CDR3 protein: CASALAGTYLETQYF
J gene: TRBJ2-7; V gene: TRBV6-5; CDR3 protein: CASGRVPYEQYF
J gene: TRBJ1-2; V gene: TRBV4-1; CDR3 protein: CASSHPTGANYGYTF
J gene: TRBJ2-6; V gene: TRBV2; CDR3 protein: CADVSGANVLTF
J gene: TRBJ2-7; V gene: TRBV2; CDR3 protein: CASSPRGQGIYEQYF
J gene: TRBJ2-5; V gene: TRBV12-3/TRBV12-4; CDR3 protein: CASSLVGAPGGETQYF
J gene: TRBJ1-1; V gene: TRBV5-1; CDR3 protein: CASSTGTGGSGTEAFF
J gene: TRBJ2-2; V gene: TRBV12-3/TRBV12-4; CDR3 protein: CASNGGTETGELFF
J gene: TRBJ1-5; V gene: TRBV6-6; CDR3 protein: CASLRNSNQPQHF
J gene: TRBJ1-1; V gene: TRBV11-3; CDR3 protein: CASSLGSGGHTEAFF
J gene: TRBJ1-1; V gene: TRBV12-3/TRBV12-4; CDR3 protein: CASSLGTISTEAFF
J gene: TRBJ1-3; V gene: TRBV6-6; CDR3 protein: CASSYRGLSGNTIYF
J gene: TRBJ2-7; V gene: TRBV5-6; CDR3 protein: CASSSPRRTSYEQYF
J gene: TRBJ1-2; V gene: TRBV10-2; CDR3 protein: CACSASREPGDYGYTF
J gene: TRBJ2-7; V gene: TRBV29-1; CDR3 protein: CSVDRGGSEQYF
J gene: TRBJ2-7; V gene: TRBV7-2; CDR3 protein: CASSFPPRGHEQYF
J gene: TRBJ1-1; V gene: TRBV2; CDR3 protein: CASSGQEGTEAFF
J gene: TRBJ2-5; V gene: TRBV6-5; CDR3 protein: CASRPGKGEETQYF
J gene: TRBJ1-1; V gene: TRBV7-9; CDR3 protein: CASSPQDGGSTEAFF
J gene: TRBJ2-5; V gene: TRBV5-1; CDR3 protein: CASSQRTGRETQYF
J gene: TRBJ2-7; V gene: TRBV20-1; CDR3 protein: CSARDLEQYF
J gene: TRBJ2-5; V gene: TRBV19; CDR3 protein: CASSNNRGKQETQYF
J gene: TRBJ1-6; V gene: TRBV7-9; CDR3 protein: CASSRGTRNSPLHF
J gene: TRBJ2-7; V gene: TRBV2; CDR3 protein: CASNRTPYEQYF
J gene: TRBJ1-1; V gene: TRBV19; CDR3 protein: CASSTDRERMNTEAFF
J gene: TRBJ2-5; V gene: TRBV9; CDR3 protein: CASSVVTGGTQYF
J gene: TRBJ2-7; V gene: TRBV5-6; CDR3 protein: CASSIPGLVWEQYF
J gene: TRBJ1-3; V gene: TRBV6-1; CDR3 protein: CAISGGAGNTIYF
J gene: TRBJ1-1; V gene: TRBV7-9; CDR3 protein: CASQMGNTEAFF
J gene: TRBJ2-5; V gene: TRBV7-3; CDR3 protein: CASSFGNPETQYF
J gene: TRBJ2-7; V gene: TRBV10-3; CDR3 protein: CAISGGRGSYEQYF
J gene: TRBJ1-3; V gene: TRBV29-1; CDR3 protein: CSVVPGVSGNTIYF
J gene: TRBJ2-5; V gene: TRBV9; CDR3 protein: CASSASSGRAQETQYF
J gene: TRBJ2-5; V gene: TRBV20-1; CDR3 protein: CSAKMIQETQYF
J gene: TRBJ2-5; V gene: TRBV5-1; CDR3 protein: CASSLEGNGETQYF
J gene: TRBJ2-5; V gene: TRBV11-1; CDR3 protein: CASSVVAGGGGTQYF
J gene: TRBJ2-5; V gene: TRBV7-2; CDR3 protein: CASSLDMPSGIETQYF
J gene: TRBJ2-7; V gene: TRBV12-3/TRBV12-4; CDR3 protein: CASSLDFFREQYF
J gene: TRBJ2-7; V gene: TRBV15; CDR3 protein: CATSETGARYEQYF
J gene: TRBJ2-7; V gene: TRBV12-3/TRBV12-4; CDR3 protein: CASTTTTSGYEQYF
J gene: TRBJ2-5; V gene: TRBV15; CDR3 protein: CATSRPRTGGDQETQYF
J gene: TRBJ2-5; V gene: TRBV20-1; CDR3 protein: CSAMTSGSGWETQYF
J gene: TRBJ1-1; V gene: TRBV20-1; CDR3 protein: CSARDSFGLEAFF
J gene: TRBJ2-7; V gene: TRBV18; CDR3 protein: CASSYWGTSGRPYEQYF
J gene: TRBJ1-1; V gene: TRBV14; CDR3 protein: CASIPGGRSTEAFF
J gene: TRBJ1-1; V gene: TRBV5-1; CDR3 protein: CASSSDPNTEAFF
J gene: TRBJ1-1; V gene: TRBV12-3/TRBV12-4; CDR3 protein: CASSLYGAEAFF
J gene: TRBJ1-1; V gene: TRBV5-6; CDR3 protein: CASSLQEDGAFF
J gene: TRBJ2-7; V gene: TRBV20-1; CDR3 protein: CSARFWADFEYEQYF
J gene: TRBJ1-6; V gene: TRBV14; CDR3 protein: CASSSPPAPLHF
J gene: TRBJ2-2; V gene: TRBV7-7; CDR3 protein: CASSNIDGELFF
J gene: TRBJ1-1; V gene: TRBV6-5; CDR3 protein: CASIPPGADSSGTEAFF
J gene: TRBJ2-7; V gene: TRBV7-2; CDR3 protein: CASSLRLSYEQYF
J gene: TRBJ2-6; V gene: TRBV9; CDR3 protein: CASSDAGDTEAF
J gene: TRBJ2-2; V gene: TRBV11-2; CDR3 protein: CASSPQGDGAGELFF
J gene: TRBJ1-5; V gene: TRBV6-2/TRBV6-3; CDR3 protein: CASSFGGRINQPQHF